The clone carrying this TCR beta chain appeared a single time. The data are from a study of control samples from healthy donors and cancer patients. Sequencing used immunoSEQ multiplex PCR; TCRdb keeps in-frame clones, though not all of them. The top ten clones hold more than 1.3% of a sample with 150,000 to 200,000 clones, 91% of them seen once. Germline lookup yields CDR1 MGHDK and CDR2 SYGVNS. The V gene end was trimmed by 3 bases and the J gene end by 2 bases; junction bases not matched to a gene: 6. This CDR3 is 15 amino acids long. The material sequenced was blood. This receptor was identified in a woman aged 25 to 39 in good health. The rearrangement links TRBV25-1 to TRBJ1-1, with TRBD1 matching over 7 bases. In DNA form, the CDR3 reads TGTGCCAGCAGTGACGGGACAGTCAGCAACACTGAAGCTTTCTTT. Translating it yields CASSDGTVSNTEAFF.